The source of this T cell receptor beta chain is a study of blood T cell repertoires in COVID-19 (dated by TCRdb to 2018 to 2020). Regarding the complete study: The collaborator samples originated in the United States, Italy and Spain and spanned the acute and convalescent phases of COVID-19. Where HLA class I and class II types were available, the types were taken from metadata supplied by the sample provider, not from assay-based typing. A de-identified subject ID, COVID-19 status, age in years and sex were almost always included in the sample metadata. The prospective study material was composed of cDNA or gDNA derived from T cells, B-cell-depleted T cells, or PBMCs. The repertoires were made available in a free public database intended to serve as a resource for research on the immune response to SARS-CoV-2. Samples came from the ongoing ImmuneRACE study (first 160 participants) plus 1,254 subjects from 6 global collaborators. Deeply sampled blood TCRbeta repertoires from subjects exposed to, actively infected with, or recovered from COVID-19 were included in the dataset.

The immunoSEQ Assay, a bias-controlled multiplex PCR, was used to amplify TCRbeta CDR3 regions from genomic DNA. In the authors' own workflow: The number of nucleated cells in each sample was estimated by amplification of reference gene primers within the assay. To quantify the absolute abundance of each unique TCRbeta CDR3 rearrangement, sequence reads were collapsed and filtered. For each sample, productive Simpson clonality was calculated as the square root of Simpson's diversity index across productive rearrangements. The clones in this table, taken by TCRdb from immuneACCESS, are in-frame only. Not every clone is retained; where verified, under half of the shortfall comes from an unresolved V gene, and the cause of the rest is unknown. V and J calls and clone size follow that table, whereas D and trimming were derived from the DNA. This sample holds fewer than 250,000 clones; around 90% were observed only once. 3% to 4% of the sample goes to the ten largest clones.

On this clone itself: No antigen is known for it. Base quality data are lacking; no much larger clone is found one base away.

What the research found in general, with its limitations: Clinical and demographic metadata were provided uncurated, with the amount varying by source and participant.

In the prospective study, participants were roughly 18 to 89 years old, resided in about 25 geographic areas of the United States, and were enrolled through a virtual design. To assign participants to cohorts, the prospective study relied on clinical history that participants themselves reported in a screening survey and a study questionnaire. Exposed participants had been in contact with someone with a PCR-confirmed or clinician-diagnosed COVID-19 case within 2 weeks of study entry. In the prospective study, whole blood, serum and a nasopharyngeal or oropharyngeal swab were collected from each participant by mobile phlebotomists. Participants in the prospective study had the option to provide additional blood draws and questionnaires over a roughly two-month period. Before DNA extraction, prospective study blood samples were shipped either frozen or at room temperature. Sequencing was done on a sample of PBMCs or T cells enriched from blood (not recorded which). This sequence was found in a woman in her twenties or thirties who had been exposed to COVID-19.

Here the CDR3 is given as CASSLGLQGSWETQYF. The DNA is as follows: TGCGCCAGCAGCTTGGGTTTACAGGGCAGTTGGGAGACCCAGTACTTC. The chain was built from TRBV5-1 and TRBJ2-5; the D segment could be TRBD1, given 6 matching bases. CDR1 and CDR2 are drawn from the germline V gene: SGHRS, YFSETQ. V loses 0 bases of germline sequence and J loses 5 bases, and the interval between the two ends is 17 bases. There are 16 amino acids in the CDR3, from cysteine to phenylalanine inclusive. The only DNA kept is the CDR3, 48 bases in frame from the first base. Joined to the reference TRBV5-1 and TRBJ2-5 proteins, this CDR3 gives the full variable domain: KAGVTQTPRYLIKTRGQQVTLSCSPISGHRSVSWYQQTPGQGLQFLFEYFSETQRNKGNFPGRFSGRQFSNSRSEMNVSTLELGDSALYLCASSLGLQGSWETQYFGPGTRLLVL.